This record concerns one TCR beta chain sequence. This clone showed up just a few times. The antigen this receptor binds is unknown. Base quality data are lacking; no much larger clone is found one base away. The trial excluded patients who had a history of autoimmune disease or were on systemic immunosuppression. Peripheral blood for TCR sequencing was collected from all dose cohorts at baseline, on cycle 4 day 1, and on cycle 7 day 1. The samples were drawn from a first-in-human, open-label, multicenter phase I dose-escalation trial of ivuxolimab. Adults with locally advanced or metastatic head and neck squamous cell, hepatocellular, melanoma or renal cell carcinoma were enrolled in the trial. Before TCR sequencing, CD4+ T cells and CD8+ T cells from peripheral blood were sorted into separate populations. Genomic DNA was extracted from sorted cells for sequencing of the TCRbeta CDR3 region. The immunoSEQ Assay was used to sequence the TCRbeta CDR3 regions. Drawn from immuneACCESS, this table holds only the in-frame rearrangements with V and J called that TCRdb kept. Clones are partly lost; checked studies trace under half to an unresolved V gene and leave the rest unexplained. The sample yields about 50,000 clones; about 88% were counted once. 0.5% to 0.65% of the sample comes from the top ten.

These data are taken from a study of OX40 agonist ivuxolimab in advanced cancers. Context from the whole study: Ivuxolimab was an agonistic, fully human IgG2 monoclonal antibody directed against OX40 (CD134), a costimulatory receptor. Intravenous ivuxolimab was administered to patients every 2 weeks at six dose levels: 0.01, 0.1, 0.3, 1.5, 3 and 10 mg/kg. Among the approximately 50 dose-escalation patients, around 20 had hepatocellular carcinoma, roughly 15 melanoma, 9 renal cell carcinoma and 9 head and neck cancer. A male proportion of 75% to 85% and a mean age of approximately 58 years, ranging from roughly 20 to 80, were recorded for the dose-escalation cohort. Patients were allowed to have had prior anti-PD-1, anti-PD-L1 or anti-CTLA-4 therapy, and approximately 41% of the dose-escalation patients had previously received checkpoint inhibitors. Partial responses were achieved by three dose-escalation patients, of whom one had hepatocellular carcinoma and two had cutaneous melanoma. The purpose of peripheral TCRbeta sequencing was to test whether ivuxolimab changed TCR sequence diversity and led to clonal T-cell expansion. The monotherapy dose-escalation portion (N of about 47 patients) of the phase I ivuxolimab trial is reported in the paper. General conclusions and limits of the study: At doses from 0.1 to 3.0 mg/kg, clonal expansion was seen in both CD4+ and CD8+ blood T cells between baseline and week 6. In partial responders in the 0.1-3.0 mg/kg groups, normalized peripheral clonal expansion was found to be among the lowest, especially among CD8+ T cells. The antigen specificity of the clonally expanded peripheral T cells was not determined. Low levels of normalized T-cell clonal expansion were also shown by some nonresponding patients. On average, CD8+ T cells showed more expanded clones than CD4+ T cells after ivuxolimab.

Clipping removes 6 bases from V and 5 bases from J, with 5 as the unmatched junction base count. Including the terminal cysteine and phenylalanine, the CDR3 comprises 13 residues. Only CDR3 DNA is held: 39 bases, read in frame from base 1. CDR1 and CDR2, looked up from the germline V gene, are MNHEY and SVGAGI. This sequence originates from an adult with an advanced solid tumor such as melanoma, head and neck, liver or kidney cancer. The chain joins TRBV6-5 to TRBJ1-2; a stretch of 8 junction bases matches TRBD1. Sequences were derived from CD4+ or CD8+ T cells sorted from blood, sampled in a trial of the OX40 agonist ivuxolimab. CDR3 protein: CASSPNRGYGYTF. The nucleotide sequence reads TGTGCCAGCAGCCCTAACAGGGGGTATGGCTACACCTTC.